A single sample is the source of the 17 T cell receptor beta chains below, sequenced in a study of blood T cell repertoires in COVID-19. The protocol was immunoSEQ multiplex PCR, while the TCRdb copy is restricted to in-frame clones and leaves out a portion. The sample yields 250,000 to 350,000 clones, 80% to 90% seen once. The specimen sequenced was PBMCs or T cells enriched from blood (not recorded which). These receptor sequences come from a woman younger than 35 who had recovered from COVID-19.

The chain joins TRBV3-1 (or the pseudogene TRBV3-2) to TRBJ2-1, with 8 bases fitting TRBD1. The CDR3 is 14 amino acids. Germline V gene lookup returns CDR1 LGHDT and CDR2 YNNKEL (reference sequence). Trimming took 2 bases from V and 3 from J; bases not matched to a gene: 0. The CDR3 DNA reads TGTGCCAGCAGCCAAACAGGGGGCTACAATGAGCAGTTCTTC. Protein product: CASSQTGGYNEQFF.

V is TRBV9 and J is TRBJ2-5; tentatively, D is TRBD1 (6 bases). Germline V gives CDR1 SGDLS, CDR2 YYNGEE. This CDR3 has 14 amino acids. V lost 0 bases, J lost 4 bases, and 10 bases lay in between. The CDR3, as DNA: TGTGCCAGCAGCGTAGGCAGGGGCGGAGAGACCCAGTACTTC. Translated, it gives CASSVGRGGETQYF.

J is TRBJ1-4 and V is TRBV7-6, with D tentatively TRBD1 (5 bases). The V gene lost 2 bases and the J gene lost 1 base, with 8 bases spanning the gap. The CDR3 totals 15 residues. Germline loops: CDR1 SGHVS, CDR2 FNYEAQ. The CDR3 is CASSLMQGTNEKLFF. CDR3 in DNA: TGTGCCAGCAGCTTAATGCAGGGAACTAATGAAAAACTGTTTTTT.

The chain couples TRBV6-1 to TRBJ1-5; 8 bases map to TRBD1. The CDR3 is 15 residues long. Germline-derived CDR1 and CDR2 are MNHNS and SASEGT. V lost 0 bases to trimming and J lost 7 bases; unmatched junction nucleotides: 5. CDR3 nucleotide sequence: TGTGCCAGCAGTGAAGCGACAGGGGTAGGACAGCCCCAGCATTTT. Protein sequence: CASSEATGVGQPQHF.

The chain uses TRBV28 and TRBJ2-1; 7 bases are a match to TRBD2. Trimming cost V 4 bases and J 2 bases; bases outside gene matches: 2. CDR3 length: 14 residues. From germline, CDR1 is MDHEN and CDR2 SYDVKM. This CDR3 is CASSSGTTYNEQFF. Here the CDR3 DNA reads TGTGCCAGCAGTTCCGGGACTACCTACAATGAGCAGTTCTTC.

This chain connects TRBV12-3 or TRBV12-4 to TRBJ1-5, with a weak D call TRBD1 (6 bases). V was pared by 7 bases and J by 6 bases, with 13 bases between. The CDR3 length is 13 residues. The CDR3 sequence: CASTPGQTQPQHF. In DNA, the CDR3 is TGTGCCAGCACCCCGGGACAAACTCAGCCCCAGCATTTT.

As DNA, the CDR3 is TGTGCCAGCAGTTACTCGAGAGCAGGGTTCAACACCTTC. This gives the protein CASSYSRAGFNTF. The chain employs TRBV6-5 and TRBJ1-2; TRBD1 is a possible D gene (5 bases). Germline V lookup: CDR1 MNHEY, CDR2 SVGAGI. V gave up 0 bases and J gave up 12 bases, with 14 bases separating them. The CDR3 consists of 13 residues.

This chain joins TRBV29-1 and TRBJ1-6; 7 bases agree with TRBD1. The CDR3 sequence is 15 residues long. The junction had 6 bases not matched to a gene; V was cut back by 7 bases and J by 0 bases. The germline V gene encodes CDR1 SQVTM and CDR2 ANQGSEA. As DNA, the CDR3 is TGCAGCGCCAGGACAGGTAGCTCCTATAATTCACCCCTCCACTTT. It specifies CSARTGSSYNSPLHF.

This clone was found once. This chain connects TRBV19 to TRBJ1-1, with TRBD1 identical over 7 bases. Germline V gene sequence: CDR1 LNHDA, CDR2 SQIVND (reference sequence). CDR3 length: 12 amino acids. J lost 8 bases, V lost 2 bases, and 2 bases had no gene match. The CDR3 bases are TGTGCCAGTAGTATACCCAGGGGGGAAGCTTTCTTT. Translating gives CASSIPRGEAFF.

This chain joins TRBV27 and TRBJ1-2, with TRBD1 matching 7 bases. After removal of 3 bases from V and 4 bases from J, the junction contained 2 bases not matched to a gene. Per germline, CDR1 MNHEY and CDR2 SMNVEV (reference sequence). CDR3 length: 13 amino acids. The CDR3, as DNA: TGTGCCAGCAGTTTTTGGGACAGCTATGGCTACACCTTC. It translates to CASSFWDSYGYTF.

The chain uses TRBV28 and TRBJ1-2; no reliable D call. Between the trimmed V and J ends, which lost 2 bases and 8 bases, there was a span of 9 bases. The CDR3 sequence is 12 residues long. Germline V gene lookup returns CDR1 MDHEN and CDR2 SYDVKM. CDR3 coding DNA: TGTGCCAGCAGTTTAACCCGGTGGGGCTACACCTTC. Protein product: CASSLTRWGYTF.

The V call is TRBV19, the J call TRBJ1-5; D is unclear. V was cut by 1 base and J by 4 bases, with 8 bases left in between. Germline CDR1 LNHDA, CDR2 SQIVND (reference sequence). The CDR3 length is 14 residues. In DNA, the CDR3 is TGTGCCAGTAGTATAGTTAGGGAGAATCAGCCCCAGCATTTT. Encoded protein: CASSIVRENQPQHF. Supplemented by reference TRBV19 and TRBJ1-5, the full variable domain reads DGGITQSPKYLFRKEGQNVTLSCEQNLNHDAMYWYRQDPGQGLRLIYYSQIVNDFQKGDIAEGYSVSREKKESFPLTVTSAQKNPTAFYLCASSIVRENQPQHFGDGTRLSIL.

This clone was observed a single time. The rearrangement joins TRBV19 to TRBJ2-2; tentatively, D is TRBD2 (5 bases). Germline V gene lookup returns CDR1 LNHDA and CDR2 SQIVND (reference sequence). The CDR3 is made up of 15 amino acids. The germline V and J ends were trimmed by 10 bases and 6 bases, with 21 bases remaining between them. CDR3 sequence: CATSALAGPSGELFF. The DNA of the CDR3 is TGTGCCACCTCCGCTTTGGCGGGTCCGTCCGGGGAGCTGTTTTTT.

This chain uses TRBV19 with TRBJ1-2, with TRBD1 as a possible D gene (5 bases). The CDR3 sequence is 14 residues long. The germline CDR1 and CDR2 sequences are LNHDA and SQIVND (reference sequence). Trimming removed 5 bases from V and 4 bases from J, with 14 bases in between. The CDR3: CASSLTDFSYGYTF. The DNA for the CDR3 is TGTGCCAGTAGTCTGACAGATTTCTCCTATGGCTACACCTTC.

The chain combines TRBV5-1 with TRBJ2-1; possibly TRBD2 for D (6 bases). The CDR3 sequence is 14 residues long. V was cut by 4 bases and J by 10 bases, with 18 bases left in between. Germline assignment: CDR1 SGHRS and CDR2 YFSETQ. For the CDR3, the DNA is TGCGCCAGCAGCGTAGCCGGGAGCTCGGAGGAGCAGTTCTTC. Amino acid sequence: CASSVAGSSEEQFF.

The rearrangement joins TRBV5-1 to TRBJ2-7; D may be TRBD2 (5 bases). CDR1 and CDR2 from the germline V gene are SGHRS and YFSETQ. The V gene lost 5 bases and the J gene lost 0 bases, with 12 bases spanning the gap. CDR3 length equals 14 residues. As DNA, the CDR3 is TGCGCCAGCAGAGCGGACCTTTTCTCCTACGAGCAGTACTTC. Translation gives CASRADLFSYEQYF.

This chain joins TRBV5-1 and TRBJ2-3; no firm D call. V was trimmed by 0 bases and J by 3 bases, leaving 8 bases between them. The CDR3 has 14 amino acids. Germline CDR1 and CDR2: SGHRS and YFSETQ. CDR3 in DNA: TGCGCCAGCAGCTTGGCCACCGCGACAGATACGCAGTATTTT. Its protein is CASSLATATDTQYF.